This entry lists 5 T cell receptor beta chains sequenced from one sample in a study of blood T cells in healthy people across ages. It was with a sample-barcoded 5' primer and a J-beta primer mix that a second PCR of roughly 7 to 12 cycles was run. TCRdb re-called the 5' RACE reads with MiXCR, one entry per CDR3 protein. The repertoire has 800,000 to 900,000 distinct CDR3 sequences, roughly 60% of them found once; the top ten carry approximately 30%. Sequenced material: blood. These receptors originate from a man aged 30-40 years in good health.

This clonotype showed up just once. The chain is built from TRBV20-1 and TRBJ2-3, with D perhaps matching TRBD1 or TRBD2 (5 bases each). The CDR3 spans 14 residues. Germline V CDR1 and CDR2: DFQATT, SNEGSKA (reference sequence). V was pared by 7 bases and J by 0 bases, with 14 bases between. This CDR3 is CSESSGDSTDTQYF. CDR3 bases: TGCAGTGAATCCTCTGGGGACAGCACAGATACGCAGTATTTT.

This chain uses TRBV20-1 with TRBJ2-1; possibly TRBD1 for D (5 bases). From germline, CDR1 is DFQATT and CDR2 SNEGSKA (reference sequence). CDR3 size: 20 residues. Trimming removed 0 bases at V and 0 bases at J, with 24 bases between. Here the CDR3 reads CSARDDRLLGQVSSYNEQFF. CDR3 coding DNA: TGCAGTGCTAGAGACGATCGATTATTGGGGCAGGTGAGCTCCTACAATGAGCAGTTCTTC.

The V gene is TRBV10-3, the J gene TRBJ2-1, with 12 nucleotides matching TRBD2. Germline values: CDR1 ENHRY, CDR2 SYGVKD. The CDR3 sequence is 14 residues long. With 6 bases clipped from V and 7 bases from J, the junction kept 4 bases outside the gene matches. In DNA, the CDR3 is TGTGCCATCAGCCTAGCGGGGGGGCGGAATGAGCAGTTCTTC. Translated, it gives CAISLAGGRNEQFF.

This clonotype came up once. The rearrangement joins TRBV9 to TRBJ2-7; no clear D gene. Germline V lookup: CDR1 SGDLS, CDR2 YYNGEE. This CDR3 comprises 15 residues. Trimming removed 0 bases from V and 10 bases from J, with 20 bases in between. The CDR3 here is CASSVGVIAKNTQYF. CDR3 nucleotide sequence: TGTGCCAGCAGCGTAGGGGTTATAGCCAAAAACACTCAGTACTTC.

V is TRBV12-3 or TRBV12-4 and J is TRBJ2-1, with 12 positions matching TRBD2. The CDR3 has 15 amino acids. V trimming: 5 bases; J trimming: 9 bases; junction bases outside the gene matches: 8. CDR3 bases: TGTGCCAGCAGTCCGGGGCTAGCGGGGGGGATTGAGCAGTTCTTC. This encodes CASSPGLAGGIEQFF.